This passage covers 21 T cell receptor beta chains from one sample sequenced in a study of T cells after yellow fever vaccination. TCRdb reanalysed the 5' RACE reads using MiXCR and keeps one entry per CDR3 protein. There are under 200,000 distinct CDR3 sequences in the sample; approximately 10% occur only once, and 36% lies in the top ten. Sequencing was performed on CD8+ T cells sorted from PBMCs, taken 15 days after the yellow fever booster vaccination. The receptors stem from a man between 18 and 35 years old who received the YFV17D yellow fever vaccine.

This clonotype was observed a handful of times. V is TRBV29-1 and J is TRBJ2-1; 8 nucleotides align to TRBD1. CDR3 length: 13 amino acids. V lost 7 bases and J lost 3; bases outside the gene matches: 5. The germline CDR1 and CDR2 sequences are SQVTM and ANQGSEA. Here the CDR3 reads CSAGTGFYNEQFF. CDR3 nucleotides: TGCAGCGCCGGGACAGGTTTCTACAATGAGCAGTTCTTC.

CDR3 in DNA: TGCAGCGTTGAGACCACGGGGAATGAGCAGTTCTTC. It codes for CSVETTGNEQFF. V is TRBV29-1 and J is TRBJ2-1; perhaps TRBD2 as D (5 bases). Deletions cut 3 bases from V and 7 bases from J, with 10 bases between. CDR3 length equals 12 residues. From germline, CDR1 is SQVTM and CDR2 ANQGSEA.

The V call is TRBV12-5, the J call TRBJ1-2; 12 positions agree with TRBD1. The J segment lost 4 bases and the V segment lost 5 bases, leaving 11 bases of the junction unmatched. The CDR3 runs 17 residues. In germline, CDR1 is LGHNT, CDR2 FRNRAP. The CDR3 DNA is TGTGCTAGTGGTCTAGGGACAGGGGGCGCATACACCTATGGCTACACCTTC. Its translation is CASGLGTGGAYTYGYTF.

This chain links TRBV11-2 with TRBJ2-3; 9 nucleotides align to TRBD2. This CDR3 region has 15 residues. The V gene end was trimmed by 6 bases and the J gene end by 2 bases; junction bases not matched to a gene: 6. CDR1 is SGHAT, CDR2 FQNNGV, per germline. CDR3 protein: CASSTWGLATDTQYF. CDR3 nucleotides: TGTGCCAGCAGTACATGGGGACTAGCCACAGATACGCAGTATTTT.

V is TRBV6-5 and J is TRBJ1-5, with unresolved D. Per germline, CDR1 MNHEY and CDR2 SVGAGI. The CDR3 sequence is 15 residues long. V dropped 4 bases and J dropped 5 bases, with 15 bases sitting between them. CDR3 DNA: TGTGCCAGCAGTTCCCGGGTCGGGCCGGATCAGCCCCAGCATTTT. The encoded protein is CASSSRVGPDQPQHF.

This clonotype came up many times. This rearrangement joins TRBV9 to TRBJ2-2; D gene uncertain. V was clipped by 0 bases and J by 5 bases, with 8 bases between them. The CDR3 extends over 14 amino acids. Germline values: CDR1 SGDLS, CDR2 YYNGEE. As DNA, the CDR3 is TGTGCCAGCAGCGTAGGAGGTGGGACCGGGGAGCTGTTTTTT. Its protein is CASSVGGGTGELFF.

The genes are TRBV15 and TRBJ2-1, with D unclear. This CDR3 has 14 residues. Germline CDR1 LNHNV, CDR2 YYDKDF (reference sequence). With 0 bases removed from V and 5 bases from J, the gap between germline ends came to 8 bases. CDR3 in amino acids: CATSRDLGHNEQFF. The CDR3 DNA follows: TGTGCCACCAGCAGAGATTTGGGTCACAATGAGCAGTTCTTC.

V gene TRBV6-5 combines with J gene TRBJ2-2; D not resolved. The germline V gene encodes CDR1 MNHEY and CDR2 SVGAGI. This CDR3 contains 11 residues. V lost 6 bases to trimming and J lost 8 bases, with 7 bases between them. CDR3: CASSVGGELFF. In nucleotides, the CDR3 is TGTGCCAGCAGCGTTGGAGGGGAGCTGTTTTTT.

At least ten counts were recorded for this clonotype. The chain links TRBV29-1 to TRBJ2-7; 11 nucleotides match TRBD2. Germline-derived CDR1 and CDR2 are SQVTM and ANQGSEA. The CDR3 runs to 12 residues. The junction had 3 bases not matched to a gene; V was cut back by 5 bases and J by 6 bases. The CDR3 sequence is CSVSGLAGEQYF. CDR3 sequence (DNA): TGCAGCGTTTCTGGACTAGCGGGCGAGCAGTACTTC.

This chain links TRBV6-4 with TRBJ2-1, with D possibly being TRBD2 (6 bases). Germline values: CDR1 MRHNA, CDR2 SNTAGT. V was shortened by 0 bases and J by 4 bases, with 10 bases between the two germline ends. The CDR3 is made up of 15 amino acids. The CDR3: CASSDSSGPYNEQFF. CDR3 DNA sequence: TGTGCCAGCAGTGACTCGAGCGGGCCATACAATGAGCAGTTCTTC.

V is TRBV5-4 and J is TRBJ2-7, with TRBD2 identical over 10 bases. This CDR3 is 14 amino acids long. Germline trimming cut 2 bases from V and 4 bases from J; bases unmatched to any gene: 3. Germline loops: CDR1 SGHNT, CDR2 YYREEE (reference sequence). Here the CDR3 DNA reads TGTGCCAGCAGCTTTGGGACTAGCGCGTACGAGCAGTACGTC. Protein sequence: CASSFGTSAYEQYV.

As concerns this clonotype: Its ends do not fully match the called genes, so a read error is possible. The chain couples TRBV7-9 to TRBJ2-1, with D perhaps TRBD2 (6 bases). Germline V CDR1 and CDR2: SEHNR, FQNEAQ (reference sequence). This CDR3 region has 13 residues. CDR3 bases: TGTGCCAGCAGCCCCGGGAGCTACGATGAGCAGTTCTTC. Translating gives CASSPGSYDEQFF.

There are a few counts of this clonotype. The rearrangement links TRBV5-1 to TRBJ2-1; possibly TRBD1 or TRBD2 for D (5 bases each). Germline assignment: CDR1 SGHRS and CDR2 YFSETQ. CDR3 size: 13 residues. V was clipped by 4 bases and J by 7 bases, with 12 bases between them. The CDR3 loop is CASSLGTMNEQFF. The CDR3 DNA follows: TGCGCCAGCAGCCTGGGGACGATGAATGAGCAGTTCTTC.

This clonotype was counted only a few times. The J gene is TRBJ2-7, the V gene TRBV7-9; 7 positions agree with TRBD1. The CDR3 consists of 14 residues. Germline V gene lookup returns CDR1 SEHNR and CDR2 FQNEAQ (reference sequence). J lost 0 bases, V lost 4 bases, and 3 bases had no gene match. The CDR3 DNA follows: TGTGCCAGCAGCTCCGGGACAGCCTCCTACGAGCAGTACGTC. It encodes CASSSGTASYEQYV.

This sequence joins TRBV30 and TRBJ2-1, with a tentative D call TRBD2 (5 bases). The germline V gene has CDR1 GTSNPN and CDR2 SVGIG (reference sequence). The ends were cut back, 5 bases at V and 5 bases at J, with 13 bases in the middle. The CDR3 covers 13 residues. The CDR3 DNA sequence: TGTGCCTGGGTTGGCGGGTACGACAATGAGCAGTTCTTC. This translates into CAWVGGYDNEQFF.

The V gene is TRBV5-1, the J gene TRBJ1-1; a possible D gene is TRBD1 (6 bases). CDR3 length equals 19 residues. Between the trimmed V and J ends, which lost 2 bases and 0 bases, there was a span of 23 bases. CDR1 is SGHRS, CDR2 YFSETQ, per germline. CDR3 DNA sequence: TGCGCCAGCAGCTTTGGGTGGCAACAGGGAAGGACCGTGAACACTGAAGCTTTCTTT. Protein product: CASSFGWQQGRTVNTEAFF.

This clonotype was counted between two and nine times. The chain uses TRBV29-1 and TRBJ1-1, with D maybe TRBD1 (5 bases). Germline assignment: CDR1 SQVTM and CDR2 ANQGSEA. CDR3 size: 12 residues. V was clipped by 4 bases and J by 1 base, with 7 bases between them. The CDR3 loop reads CSVATGNTEAFF. CDR3 DNA sequence: TGCAGCGTTGCCACAGGGAACACTGAAGCTTTCTTT.

This rearrangement joins TRBV4-1 to TRBJ1-1; D is perhaps TRBD1 (5 bases). This CDR3 has 17 amino acids. V lost 1 base, J lost 3 bases, and 18 bases lay in between. Germline CDR1 and CDR2: MGHRA and YSYEKL. CDR3: CASSQALGRIVDTEAFF. The CDR3 nucleotides are TGCGCCAGCAGCCAAGCATTGGGACGCATAGTGGACACTGAAGCTTTCTTT.

In its sample, this clonotype was seen a few times. This chain connects TRBV5-6 to TRBJ1-1, with D possibly TRBD1 on 5 matching bases. Germline V CDR1 and CDR2: SGHDT, YYEEEE. The ends were cut back, 1 base at V and 4 bases at J, with 8 bases in the middle. The CDR3 covers 13 residues. CDR3 sequence: CASSLSRGTEAFF. CDR3 coding DNA: TGTGCCAGCAGCTTGTCAAGGGGCACTGAAGCTTTCTTT.

In its sample, this clonotype was seen a few times. This chain joins TRBV6-4 and TRBJ2-3; 11 bases fit TRBD2. CDR1 and CDR2 from the germline V gene are MRHNA and SNTAGT. The CDR3 loop spans 15 amino acids. Trimming took 3 bases from V and 2 from J; bases not matched to a gene: 1. CDR3 protein: CASSEGLADTDTQYF. The CDR3 bases are TGTGCCAGCAGTGAGGGACTAGCGGACACAGATACGCAGTATTTT.

The rearrangement uses TRBV7-9 and TRBJ2-3; the match to TRBD1 covers 9 bases. In germline, CDR1 is SEHNR, CDR2 FQNEAQ (reference sequence). V lost 1 base, J lost 3 bases, and 2 bases stayed unmatched. The CDR3 extends over 15 amino acids. The CDR3 region is CASSLVTGGTDTQYF. The CDR3 DNA is TGTGCCAGCAGCTTAGTGACAGGGGGAACAGATACGCAGTATTTT.